The 11 T cell receptor beta chains presented below share a single source sample, sequenced in a study of CD8+CD57+ T cells in acquired aplastic anemia. Sequencing was done on patients that had shown CD8+CD57+ cell expansion by flow cytometry. The TCR beta profiling, which covered VDJ combination and CDR3 sequence, was carried out using genomic DNA as the template. One entry per CDR3 protein, called by TCRdb with MiXCR from the reads. The table shows over 250,000 distinct CDR3 sequences, with approximately 57% occurring only once. The sequencing input was sorted CD4+, CD8+, or CD8+CD57+ T cells (not recorded which) from PBMCs. The source of these receptors is a human donor with aplastic anemia.

A word on this clonotype: A read error may account for a junction end that differs from germline. The rearrangement links TRBV5-6 to TRBJ2-7, with D unresolved. This CDR3 is 13 amino acids long. The germline V gene has CDR1 SGHDT and CDR2 YYEEEE. The CDR3 nucleotides are TGCGCCAGCAGCTTTGACATCGCCTACGAGCAGTACTTC. The encoded protein is CASSFDIAYEQYF.

The gene calls are TRBV2 and TRBJ1-2; D may be TRBD1 (5 bases). The germline gives CDR1 SNHLY, CDR2 FYNNEI. Trimming pared 9 bases from V and 7 bases from J, leaving 21 bases between. The CDR3 length is 14 residues. CDR3 protein: CASTNRAGALGYTF. CDR3 bases: TGTGCCAGTACAAACAGAGCCGGGGCACTTGGCTACACCTTC.

CDR3 DNA: TGTGCCAGCAGTTTTGGGGACAGGGGGGGAGAAAAACTGTTTTTT. As protein: CASSFGDRGGEKLFF. The chain carries TRBV12-3 or TRBV12-4 and TRBJ1-4; 11 bases map to TRBD1. V trimming: 3 bases; J trimming: 8 bases; junction bases outside the gene matches: 5. This CDR3 comprises 15 residues.

DNA of the CDR3: TGTGCCAGCAGTGGACAGTACGTGGCTGAAGCTTTCTTT. Residues: CASSGQYVAEAFF. This sequence joins TRBV25-1 and TRBJ1-1; D might be TRBD1 (5 bases). The CDR3 is 13 amino acids. Germline CDR1 and CDR2: MGHDK and SYGVNS. Trimming shortened V by 4 bases and J by 6 bases, and 12 bases separated the two germline ends.

This clonotype was counted ten times or more. The chain carries TRBV19 and TRBJ2-3; TRBD2 matches at 7 bases. The CDR3 spans 15 residues. Germline V lookup: CDR1 LNHDA, CDR2 SQIVND (reference sequence). V gave up 5 bases and J gave up 0 bases; unmatched junction bases: 5. The chain's CDR3 is CASSSPGLSTDTQYF. The DNA for the CDR3 is TGTGCCAGTAGTTCGCCGGGACTAAGCACAGATACGCAGTATTTT.

A note on this clonotype: Being one base from a much bigger clone, this may be a read error. The chain combines TRBV6-5 with TRBJ1-1; no clear D. Germline CDR1 and CDR2: MNHEY and SVGAGI. V was cut by 0 bases and J by 0 bases, with 5 bases left in between. This CDR3 region has 14 residues. CDR3 DNA: TGTGCCAGCAGTTACTCAGGGATGAACACTGAAGCTTTCTTT. Translating gives CASSYSGMNTEAFF.

Many counts were recorded for this clonotype. The chain recombines TRBV6-5 with TRBJ1-2; 8 nucleotides agree with TRBD1. The germline CDR1 and CDR2 sequences are MNHEY and SVGAGI. Losses at the gene ends were 6 bases for V and 2 bases for J; bases not matched to a gene: 11. The CDR3 covers 16 residues. DNA for the CDR3: TGTGCCAGCAGGCCCCTGACAGGGGACCCAAACTATGGCTACACCTTC. This sequence encodes CASRPLTGDPNYGYTF.

The CDR3: CSVWGGQLGGELFF. The CDR3 nucleotides are TGCAGCGTTTGGGGGGGACAGCTCGGGGGGGAGCTGTTTTTT. This chain joins TRBV29-1 and TRBJ2-2; D tentatively fits TRBD1 or TRBD2 (7 bases each). Between the trimmed V and J ends, which lost 5 bases and 8 bases, there was a span of 18 bases. Germline loops: CDR1 SQVTM, CDR2 ANQGSEA. This CDR3 is built from 14 residues.

The genes are TRBV7-8 and TRBJ1-1, with TRBD1 identical over 7 bases. The germline gives CDR1 SGHVS, CDR2 FQNEAQ. J was trimmed by 4 bases and V by 10 bases; bases with no gene match: 9. This CDR3 has 13 amino acids. The CDR3 region is CAITQGRFTEAFF. The CDR3 nucleotides are TGTGCCATAACACAGGGGAGGTTCACTGAAGCTTTCTTT.

This sequence joins TRBV15 and TRBJ2-1, with no clear D. V was clipped by 0 bases and J by 0 bases, with 6 bases between them. The germline CDR1 and CDR2 sequences are LNHNV and YYDKDF (reference sequence). The CDR3 totals 15 residues. CDR3 sequence reads: CATSRDLSSYNEQFF. The CDR3 coding sequence is TGTGCCACCAGCAGAGACCTTAGCTCCTACAATGAGCAGTTCTTC.

This chain's CDR3 is CASSLSGTESSYEQYF. The DNA for the CDR3 is TGTGCCAGCAGCTTATCCGGGACAGAGAGCTCCTACGAGCAGTACTTC. V is TRBV7-9 and J is TRBJ2-7, with 7 bases fitting TRBD1. CDR3 length: 16 amino acids. With V trimmed by 2 bases and J by 0 bases, 7 bases remained unmatched. Per the germline V gene, CDR1 is SEHNR and CDR2 is FQNEAQ (reference sequence).